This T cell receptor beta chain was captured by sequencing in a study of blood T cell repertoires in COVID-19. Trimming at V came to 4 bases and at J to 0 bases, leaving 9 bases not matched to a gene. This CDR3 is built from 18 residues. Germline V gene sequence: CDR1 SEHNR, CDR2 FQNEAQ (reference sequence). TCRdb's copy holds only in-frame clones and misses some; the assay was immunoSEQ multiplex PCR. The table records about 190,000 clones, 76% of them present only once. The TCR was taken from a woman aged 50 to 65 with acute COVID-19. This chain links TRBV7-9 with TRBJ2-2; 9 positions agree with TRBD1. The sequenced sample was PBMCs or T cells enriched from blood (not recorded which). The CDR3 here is CASSSLKWTGANTGELFF. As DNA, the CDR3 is TGTGCCAGCAGCTCTCTAAAATGGACAGGGGCGAACACCGGGGAGCTGTTTTTT.